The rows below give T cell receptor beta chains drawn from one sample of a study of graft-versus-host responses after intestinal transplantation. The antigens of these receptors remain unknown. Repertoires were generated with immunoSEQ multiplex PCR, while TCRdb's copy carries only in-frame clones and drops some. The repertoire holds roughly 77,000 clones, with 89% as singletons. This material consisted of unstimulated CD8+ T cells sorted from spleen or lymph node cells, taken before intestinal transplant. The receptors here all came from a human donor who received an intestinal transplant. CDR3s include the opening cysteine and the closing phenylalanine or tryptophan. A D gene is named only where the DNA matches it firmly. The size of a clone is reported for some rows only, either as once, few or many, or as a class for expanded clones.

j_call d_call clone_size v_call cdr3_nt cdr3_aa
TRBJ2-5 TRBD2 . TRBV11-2 TGTGCCAGCAGCCCCGGACTAGCGGGATATCGCGTGGTGGTCGAGACCCAGTACTTC CASSPGLAGYRVVVETQYF
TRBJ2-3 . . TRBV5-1 TGCGCCAGCAGCTTGGAGGCAGGGTCAGATACGCAGTATTTT CASSLEAGSDTQYF
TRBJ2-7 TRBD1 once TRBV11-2 TGTGCCAGCAGCGCCCACTCGGGACAGCTCTACGAGCAGTACTTC CASSAHSGQLYEQYF
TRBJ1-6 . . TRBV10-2 TGCGCCAGCACTAGAAGACAGGAATATAATTCACCCCTCCACTTT CASTRRQEYNSPLHF
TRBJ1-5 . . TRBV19 TGTGCCAGTAGTCAGAGGTATAGCAATCAGCCCCAGCATTTT CASSQRYSNQPQHF
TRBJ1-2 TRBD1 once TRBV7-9 TGTGCCAGCAGCTTAGGGGACAGGAGTCCCTATGGCTACACCTTC CASSLGDRSPYGYTF
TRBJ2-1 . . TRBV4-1 TGCGCCAGCAGCCAAGGACTAGAGCTGTACAATGAGCAGTTCTTC CASSQGLELYNEQFF
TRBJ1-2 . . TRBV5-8 TGTGCCAGCAGCTGGCTTACTTGGCAGGGCCCGAGTGAGGACTATGGCTACACCTTC CASSWLTWQGPSEDYGYTF
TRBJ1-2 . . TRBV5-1 TGCGCCAGCAGCCCCAACAGGGTCCTAATCGGCTACACCTTC CASSPNRVLIGYTF
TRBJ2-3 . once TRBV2 TGTGCCAGCAGTTGGGACACGTACACAGATACGCAGTATTTT CASSWDTYTDTQYF
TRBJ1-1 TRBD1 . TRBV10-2 TGCGCCAGCAGATATGACAGGGAGCCTGAAGCTTTCTTT CASRYDREPEAFF
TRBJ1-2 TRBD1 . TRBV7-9 TGTGCCAGCAGCTTAGCGGGACAGGGGACTCGGGGCTACACCTTC CASSLAGQGTRGYTF
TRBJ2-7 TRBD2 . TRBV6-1 TGTGCCAGCAGTGGACTAGCGGGAGACGAGCAGTACTTC CASSGLAGDEQYF
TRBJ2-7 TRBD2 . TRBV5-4 TGTGCCAGCAGCCGAGATGGGACTATTCTATCCTACGAGCAGTACTTC CASSRDGTILSYEQYF
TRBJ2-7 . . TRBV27 TGTGCCAGCAGTCCCGGACTATCCGGCTACGAGCAGTACTTC CASSPGLSGYEQYF
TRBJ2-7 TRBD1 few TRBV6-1 TGTGCCAGCAGTACGGAACCGGGACAGGGCTACGAGCAGTACTTC CASSTEPGQGYEQYF
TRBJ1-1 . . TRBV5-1 TGCGCCAGCAGCTTGACAGATATGAACACTGAAGCTTTCTTT CASSLTDMNTEAFF
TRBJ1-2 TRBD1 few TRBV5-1 TGCGCCAGCAGCTTGCGCTCGGGACAGGCCCATGGCTACACCTTC CASSLRSGQAHGYTF
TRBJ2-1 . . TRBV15 TGTGCCACCAGCAGAGGGGCCCAGAGCTCCTACAATGAGCAGTTCTTC CATSRGAQSSYNEQFF
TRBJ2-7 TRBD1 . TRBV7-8 TGTGCCAGCAGCTTAGCTGGACAGGTTGACGAGCAGTACTTC CASSLAGQVDEQYF
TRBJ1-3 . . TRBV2 TGTGCCAGCAGTGAAAGAGGCAGGACTTGGGGAAACACCATATATTTT CASSERGRTWGNTIYF
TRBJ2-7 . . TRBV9 TGTGCCAGCAGCGTAGGTTCAGGGATCGAGCAGTACTTC CASSVGSGIEQYF
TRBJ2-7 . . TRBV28 TGTGCCAGCAGTTTAGGTCAGGGCCCAATTCTCTACGAGCAGTACTTC CASSLGQGPILYEQYF
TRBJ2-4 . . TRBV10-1 TGCGCCAGCATCAAGCCCCTAGTCAAAAACATTCAGTACTTC CASIKPLVKNIQYF
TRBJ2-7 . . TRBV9 TGTGCCAGCAGCGTAGGCGGGTGGGTCCCCTACGAGCAGTACTTC CASSVGGWVPYEQYF
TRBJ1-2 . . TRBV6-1 TGTGCCAGCAGTTCGACTCCTACAGGGTCCTATGGCTACACCTTC CASSSTPTGSYGYTF
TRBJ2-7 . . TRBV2 TGTGCCAGCAGTGGACTAGGAGGACAGGTAGAGTACGAGCAGTACTTC CASSGLGGQVEYEQYF
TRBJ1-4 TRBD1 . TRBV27 TGTGCCAGCAAACCCATTATCTACAGGGGGGGGAATGAAAAACTGTTTTTT CASKPIIYRGGNEKLFF
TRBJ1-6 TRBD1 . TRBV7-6 TGTGCCAGCAGCCTGACAGGGTGGGAGAATAATTCACCCCTCCACTTT CASSLTGWENNSPLHF
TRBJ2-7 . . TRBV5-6 TGTGCCAGCAGCTTGGGGCAATCCCCTTACGAGCAGTACTTC CASSLGQSPYEQYF
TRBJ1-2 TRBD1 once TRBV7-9 TGTGCCAGCAGCTTAGTAGGGTCAGGGGGATATGGCTACACCTTC CASSLVGSGGYGYTF
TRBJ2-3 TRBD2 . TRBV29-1 TGCAGCGTTGAAGGTGGGATAGCGGGAGGGATCACAGATACGCAGTATTTT CSVEGGIAGGITDTQYF
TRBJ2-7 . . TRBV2 TGTGCCAGCAGAGAGACTGCCTACAGGGTTGGAGAGCAGTACTTC CASRETAYRVGEQYF
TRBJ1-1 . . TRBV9 TGTGCCAGCAGCGTAGGCAGGGGCACTGAAGCTTTCTTT CASSVGRGTEAFF
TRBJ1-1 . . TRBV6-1 TGTGCCAGCAGTGATGCGCTTGAAGCTTTCTTT CASSDALEAFF